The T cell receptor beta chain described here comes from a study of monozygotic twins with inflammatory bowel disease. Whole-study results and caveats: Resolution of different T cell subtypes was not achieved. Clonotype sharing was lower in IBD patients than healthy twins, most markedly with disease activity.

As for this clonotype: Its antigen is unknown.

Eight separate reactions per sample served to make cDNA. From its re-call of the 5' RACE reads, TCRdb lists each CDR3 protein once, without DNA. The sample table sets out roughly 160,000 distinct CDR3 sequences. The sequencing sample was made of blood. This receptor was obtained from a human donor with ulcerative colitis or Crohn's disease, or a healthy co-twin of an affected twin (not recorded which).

CDR3 sequence reads: CASSEGTLSTNTQYF. V is TRBV3-1 and J is TRBJ2-3; TCRdb's D call, TRBD2, is unchecked because there is no DNA. Germline lookup yields CDR1 LGHDT and CDR2 YNNKEL (reference sequence). This CDR3 spans 15 amino acids.